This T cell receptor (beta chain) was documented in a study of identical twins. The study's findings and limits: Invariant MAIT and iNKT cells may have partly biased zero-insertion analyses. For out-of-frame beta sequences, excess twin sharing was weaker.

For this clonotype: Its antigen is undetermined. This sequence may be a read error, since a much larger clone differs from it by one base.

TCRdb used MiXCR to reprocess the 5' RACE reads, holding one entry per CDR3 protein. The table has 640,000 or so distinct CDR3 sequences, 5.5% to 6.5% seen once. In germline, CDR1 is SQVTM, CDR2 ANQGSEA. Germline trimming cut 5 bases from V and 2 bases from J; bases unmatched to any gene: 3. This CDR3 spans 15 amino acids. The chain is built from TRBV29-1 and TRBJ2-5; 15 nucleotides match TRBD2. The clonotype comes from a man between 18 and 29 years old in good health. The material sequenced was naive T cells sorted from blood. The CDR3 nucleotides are TGCAGCGTTACGGGACTAGCGGGAGGACAAGAGACCCAGTACTTC. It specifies CSVTGLAGGQETQYF.